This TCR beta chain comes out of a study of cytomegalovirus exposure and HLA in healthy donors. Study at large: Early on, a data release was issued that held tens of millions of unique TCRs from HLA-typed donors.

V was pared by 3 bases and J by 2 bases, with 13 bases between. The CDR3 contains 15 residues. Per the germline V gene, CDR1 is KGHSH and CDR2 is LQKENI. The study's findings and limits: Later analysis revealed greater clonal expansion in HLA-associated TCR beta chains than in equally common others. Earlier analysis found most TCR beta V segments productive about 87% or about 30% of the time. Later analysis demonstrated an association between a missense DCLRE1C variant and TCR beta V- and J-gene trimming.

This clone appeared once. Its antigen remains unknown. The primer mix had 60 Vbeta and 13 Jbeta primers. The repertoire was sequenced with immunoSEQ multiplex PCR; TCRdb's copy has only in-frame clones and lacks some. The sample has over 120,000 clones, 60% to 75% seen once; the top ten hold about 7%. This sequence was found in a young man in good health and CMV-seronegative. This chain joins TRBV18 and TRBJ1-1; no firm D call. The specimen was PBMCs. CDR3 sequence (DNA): TGTGCCAGCTCACCTTCATCCGAGGAAAACACTGAAGCTTTCTTT. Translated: CASSPSSEENTEAFF.